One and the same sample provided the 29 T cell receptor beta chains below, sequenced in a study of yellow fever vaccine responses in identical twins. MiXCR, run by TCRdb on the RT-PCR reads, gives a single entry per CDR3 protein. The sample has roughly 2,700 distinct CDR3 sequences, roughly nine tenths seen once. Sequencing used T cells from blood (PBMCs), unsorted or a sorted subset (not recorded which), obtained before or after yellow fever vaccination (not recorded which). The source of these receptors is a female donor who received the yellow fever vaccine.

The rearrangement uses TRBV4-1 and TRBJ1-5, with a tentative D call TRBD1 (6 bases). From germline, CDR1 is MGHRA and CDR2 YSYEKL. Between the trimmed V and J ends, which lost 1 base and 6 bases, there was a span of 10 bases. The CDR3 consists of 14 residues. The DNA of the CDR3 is TGCGCCAGCAGCCAAGTGGCAGGGGCTCAGCCCCAGCATTTT. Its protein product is CASSQVAGAQPQHF.

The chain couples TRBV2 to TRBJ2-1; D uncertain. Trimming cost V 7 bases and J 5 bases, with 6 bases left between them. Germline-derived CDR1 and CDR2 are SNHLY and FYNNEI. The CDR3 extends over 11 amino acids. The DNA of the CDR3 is TGTGCCAGCAAGATGGACAATGAGCAGTTCTTC. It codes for CASKMDNEQFF.

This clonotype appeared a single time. CDR3 in DNA: TGCAGTGCTGGACGGACGAATGAGCAGTTCTTC. This gives the protein CSAGRTNEQFF. The chain employs TRBV20-1 and TRBJ2-1; D unclear. V was trimmed by 5 bases and J by 7 bases, leaving 9 bases between them. This CDR3 has 11 amino acids. Germline V lookup: CDR1 DFQATT, CDR2 SNEGSKA (reference sequence).

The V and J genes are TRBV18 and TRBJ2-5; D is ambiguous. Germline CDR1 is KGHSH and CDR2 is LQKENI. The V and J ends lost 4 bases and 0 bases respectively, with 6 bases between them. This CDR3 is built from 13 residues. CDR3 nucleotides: TGTGCCAGCTCACGGACGTACCAAGAGACCCAGTACTTC. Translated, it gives CASSRTYQETQYF.

The CDR3 DNA sequence: TGCGCCAGCAGTCAATCCGGGGGACAGGCTAATGAAAAACTGTTTTTT. It translates to CASSQSGGQANEKLFF. V and J are TRBV23-1 and TRBJ1-4, with 8 bases that match TRBD1. TRBV23-1 is given ORF status, its function remaining uncertain. The CDR3 runs 16 residues. V dropped 0 bases and J dropped 3; count of bases not matched to a gene: 3.

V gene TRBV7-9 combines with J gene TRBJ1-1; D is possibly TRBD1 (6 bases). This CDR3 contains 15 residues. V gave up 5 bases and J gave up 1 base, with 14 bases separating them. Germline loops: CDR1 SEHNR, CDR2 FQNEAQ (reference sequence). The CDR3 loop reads CASSPGESGNTEAFF. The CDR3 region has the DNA TGTGCCAGCAGCCCAGGGGAGTCCGGGAACACTGAAGCTTTCTTT.

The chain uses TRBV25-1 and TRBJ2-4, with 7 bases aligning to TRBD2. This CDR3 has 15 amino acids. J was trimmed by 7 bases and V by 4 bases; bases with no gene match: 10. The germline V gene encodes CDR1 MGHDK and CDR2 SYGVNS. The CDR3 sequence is CASSAPRGGPNIQYF. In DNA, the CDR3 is TGTGCCAGCAGTGCCCCCCGGGGAGGGCCGAACATTCAGTACTTC.

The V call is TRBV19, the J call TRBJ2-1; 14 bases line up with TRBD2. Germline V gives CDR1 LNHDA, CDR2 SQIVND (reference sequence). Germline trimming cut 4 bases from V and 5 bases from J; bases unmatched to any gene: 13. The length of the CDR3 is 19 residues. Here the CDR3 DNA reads TGTGCCAGTAGTACCGCGACTAGCGGGAGGGCCCGGAGGGACAATGAGCAGTTCTTC. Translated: CASSTATSGRARRDNEQFF.

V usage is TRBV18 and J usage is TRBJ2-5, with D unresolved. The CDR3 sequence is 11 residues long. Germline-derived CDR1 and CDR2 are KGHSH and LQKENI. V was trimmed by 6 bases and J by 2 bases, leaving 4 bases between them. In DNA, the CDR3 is TGTGCCAGCTCCCAACAAGAGACCCAGTACTTC. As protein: CASSQQETQYF.

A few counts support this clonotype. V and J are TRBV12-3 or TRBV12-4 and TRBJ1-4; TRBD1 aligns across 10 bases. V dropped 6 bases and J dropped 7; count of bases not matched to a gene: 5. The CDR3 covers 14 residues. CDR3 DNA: TGTGCCAGCAGGAAAAGGACAGGGGGTGAAAAACTGTTTTTT. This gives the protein CASRKRTGGEKLFF.

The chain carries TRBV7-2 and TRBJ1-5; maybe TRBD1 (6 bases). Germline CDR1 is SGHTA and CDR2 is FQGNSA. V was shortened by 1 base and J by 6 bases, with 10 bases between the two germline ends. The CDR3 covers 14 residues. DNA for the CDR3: TGTGCCAGCAGCTTAGAGGCAGGGGCTCAGCCCCAGCATTTT. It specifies CASSLEAGAQPQHF. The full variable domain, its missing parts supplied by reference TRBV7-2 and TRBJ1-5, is GAGVSQSPSNKVTEKGKDVELRCDPISGHTALYWYRQSLGQGLEFLIYFQGNSAPDKSGLPSDRFSAERTGGSVSTLTIQRTQQEDSAVYLCASSLEAGAQPQHFGDGTRLSIL.

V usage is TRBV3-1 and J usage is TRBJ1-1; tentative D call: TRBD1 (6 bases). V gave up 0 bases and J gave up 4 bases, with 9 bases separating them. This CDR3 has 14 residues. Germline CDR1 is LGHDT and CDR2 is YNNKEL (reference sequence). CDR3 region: CASSQEGGGTEAFF. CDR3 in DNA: TGTGCCAGCAGCCAAGAAGGGGGTGGCACTGAAGCTTTCTTT.

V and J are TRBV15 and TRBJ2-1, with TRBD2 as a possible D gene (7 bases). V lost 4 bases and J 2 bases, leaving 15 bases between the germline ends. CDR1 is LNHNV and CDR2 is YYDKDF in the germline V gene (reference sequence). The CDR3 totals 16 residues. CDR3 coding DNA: TGTGCCACCAGCAAGGGAGGGGGAGCCACCTACAATGAGCAGTTCTTC. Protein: CATSKGGGATYNEQFF.

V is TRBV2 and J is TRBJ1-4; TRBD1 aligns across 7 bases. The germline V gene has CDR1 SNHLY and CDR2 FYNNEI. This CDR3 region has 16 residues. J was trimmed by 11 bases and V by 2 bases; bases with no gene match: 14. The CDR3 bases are TGTGCCAGCAGTGAAAGAACCCCGGGACAGAGGGGGAAACTGTTTTTT. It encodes CASSERTPGQRGKLFF. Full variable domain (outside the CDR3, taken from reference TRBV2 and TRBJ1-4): EPEVTQTPSHQVTQMGQEVILRCVPISNHLYFYWYRQILGQKVEFLVSFYNNEISEKSEIFDDQFSVERPDGSNFTLKIRSTKLEDSAMYFCASSERTPGQRGKLFFGSGTQLSVL.

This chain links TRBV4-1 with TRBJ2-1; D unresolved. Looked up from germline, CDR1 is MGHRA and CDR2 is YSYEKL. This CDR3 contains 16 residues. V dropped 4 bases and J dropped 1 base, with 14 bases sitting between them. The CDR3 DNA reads TGCGCCAGCAGCCGATCTAGTAGTATATCCTACAATGAGCAGTTCTTC. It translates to CASSRSSSISYNEQFF.

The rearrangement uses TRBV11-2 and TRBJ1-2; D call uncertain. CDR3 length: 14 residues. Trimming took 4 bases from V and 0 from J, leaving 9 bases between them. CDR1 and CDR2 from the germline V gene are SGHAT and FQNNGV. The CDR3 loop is CASSSSQTNYGYTF. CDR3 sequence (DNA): TGTGCCAGCAGCTCCAGTCAGACTAACTATGGCTACACCTTC.

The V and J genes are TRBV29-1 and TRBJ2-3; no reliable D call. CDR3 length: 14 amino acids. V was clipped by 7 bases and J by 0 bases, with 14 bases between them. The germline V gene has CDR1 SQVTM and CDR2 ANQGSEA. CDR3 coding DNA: TGCAGCGCCAAGACTTGGCTTAGCACAGATACGCAGTATTTT. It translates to CSAKTWLSTDTQYF.

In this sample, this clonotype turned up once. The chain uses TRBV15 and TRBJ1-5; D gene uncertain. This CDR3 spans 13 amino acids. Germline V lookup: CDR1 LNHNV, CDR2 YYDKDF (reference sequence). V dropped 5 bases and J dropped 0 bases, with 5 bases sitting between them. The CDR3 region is CATSLSSNQPQHF. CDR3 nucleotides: TGTGCCACCAGCCTTTCTAGCAATCAGCCCCAGCATTTT.

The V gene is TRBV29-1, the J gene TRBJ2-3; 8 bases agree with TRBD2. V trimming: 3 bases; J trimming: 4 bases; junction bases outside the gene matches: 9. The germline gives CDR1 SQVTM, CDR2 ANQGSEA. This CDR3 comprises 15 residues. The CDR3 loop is CSVDKTGGRADTQYF. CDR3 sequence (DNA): TGCAGCGTTGACAAGACGGGGGGGCGAGCAGATACGCAGTATTTT.

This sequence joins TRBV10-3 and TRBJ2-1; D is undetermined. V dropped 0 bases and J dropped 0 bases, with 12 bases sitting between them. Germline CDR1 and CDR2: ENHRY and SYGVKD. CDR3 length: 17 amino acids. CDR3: CAISESTLGSSYNEQFF. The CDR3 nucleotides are TGTGCCATCAGTGAGTCCACACTGGGAAGCTCCTACAATGAGCAGTTCTTC.

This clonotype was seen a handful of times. The DNA for the CDR3 is TGTGCCAGCAGCAGACGGGAAAACACTGAAGCTTTCTTT. This encodes CASSRRENTEAFF. J is TRBJ1-1 and V is TRBV14; D remains ambiguous. This CDR3 comprises 13 residues. Germline values: CDR1 SGHDN, CDR2 FVKESK. V lost 5 bases, J lost 2 bases, and 9 bases lay in between.

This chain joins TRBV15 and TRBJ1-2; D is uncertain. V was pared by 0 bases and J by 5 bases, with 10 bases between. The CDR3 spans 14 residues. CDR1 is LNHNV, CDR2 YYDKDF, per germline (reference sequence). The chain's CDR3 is CATSRDGRTYGYTF. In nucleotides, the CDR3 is TGTGCCACCAGCAGAGATGGACGGACTTATGGCTACACCTTC.

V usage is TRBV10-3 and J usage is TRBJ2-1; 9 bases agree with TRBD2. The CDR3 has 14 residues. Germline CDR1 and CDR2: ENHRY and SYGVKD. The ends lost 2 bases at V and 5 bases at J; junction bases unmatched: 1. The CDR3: CAISEAGGDNEQFF. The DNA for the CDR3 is TGTGCCATCAGTGAGGCGGGGGGGGACAATGAGCAGTTCTTC.

The CDR3 spells CASLGLLYTGELFF. The CDR3 DNA reads TGTGCCAGCCTAGGACTACTATACACCGGGGAGCTGTTTTTT. This chain uses TRBV2 with TRBJ2-2; D is possibly TRBD2 (6 bases). This CDR3 contains 14 residues. Germline lookup yields CDR1 SNHLY and CDR2 FYNNEI. Trimming shortened V by 8 bases and J by 3 bases, and 13 bases separated the two germline ends.

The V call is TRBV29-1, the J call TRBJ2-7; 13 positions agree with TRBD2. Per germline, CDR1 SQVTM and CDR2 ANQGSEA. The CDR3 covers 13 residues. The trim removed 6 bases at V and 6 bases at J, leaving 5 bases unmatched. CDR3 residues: CSVDGTSGTEQYF. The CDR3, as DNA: TGCAGCGTCGACGGGACTAGCGGGACCGAGCAGTACTTC.

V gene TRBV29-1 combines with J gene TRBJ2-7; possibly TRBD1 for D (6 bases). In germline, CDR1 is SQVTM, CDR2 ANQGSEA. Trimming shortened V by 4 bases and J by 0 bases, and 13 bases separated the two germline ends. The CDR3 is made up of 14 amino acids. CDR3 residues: CSVGGTGSSYEQYF. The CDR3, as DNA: TGCAGCGTTGGTGGTACAGGGAGCTCCTACGAGCAGTACTTC.

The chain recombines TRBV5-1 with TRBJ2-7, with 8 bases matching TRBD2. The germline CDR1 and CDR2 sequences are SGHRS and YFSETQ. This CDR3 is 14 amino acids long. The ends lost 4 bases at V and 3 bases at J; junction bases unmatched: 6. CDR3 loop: CASSGSGRSYEQYF. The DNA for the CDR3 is TGCGCCAGCAGCGGGAGCGGGAGAAGCTACGAGCAGTACTTC.

CDR3 amino acids: CASSGGRVETQYF. CDR3 bases: TGTGCCAGCAGCGGGGGACGGGTGGAGACCCAGTACTTC. V and J are TRBV13 and TRBJ2-5; D is perhaps TRBD1 or TRBD2 (5 bases each). CDR3 length equals 13 residues. V was pared by 5 bases and J by 5 bases, with 12 bases between. Germline CDR1 is PRHDT and CDR2 is FYEKMQ (reference sequence).

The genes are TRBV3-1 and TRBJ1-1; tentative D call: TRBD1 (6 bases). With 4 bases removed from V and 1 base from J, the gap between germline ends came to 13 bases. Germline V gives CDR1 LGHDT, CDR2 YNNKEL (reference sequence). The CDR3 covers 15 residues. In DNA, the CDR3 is TGTGCCAGCAGCCTGGTCGACAGGCAGAACACTGAAGCTTTCTTT. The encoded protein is CASSLVDRQNTEAFF.